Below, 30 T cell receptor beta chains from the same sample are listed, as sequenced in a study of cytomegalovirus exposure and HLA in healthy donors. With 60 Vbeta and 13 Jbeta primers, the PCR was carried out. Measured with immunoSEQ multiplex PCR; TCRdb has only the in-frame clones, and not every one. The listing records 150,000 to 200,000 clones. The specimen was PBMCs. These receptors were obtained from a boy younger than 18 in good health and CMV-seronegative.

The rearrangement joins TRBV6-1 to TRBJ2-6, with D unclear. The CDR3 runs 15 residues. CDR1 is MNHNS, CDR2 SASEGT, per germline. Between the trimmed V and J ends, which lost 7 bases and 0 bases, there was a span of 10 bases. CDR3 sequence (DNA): TGTGCCAGCACCTGGGCAGGCTCTGGGGCCAACGTCCTGACTTTC. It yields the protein CASTWAGSGANVLTF.

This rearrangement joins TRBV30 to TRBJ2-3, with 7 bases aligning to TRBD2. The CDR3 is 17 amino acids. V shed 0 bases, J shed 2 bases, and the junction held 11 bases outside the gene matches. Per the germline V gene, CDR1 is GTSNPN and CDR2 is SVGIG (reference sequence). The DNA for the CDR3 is TGTGCCTGGAGTGTACGACTTGGCGGGGGATTCACAGATACGCAGTATTTT. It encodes CAWSVRLGGGFTDTQYF.

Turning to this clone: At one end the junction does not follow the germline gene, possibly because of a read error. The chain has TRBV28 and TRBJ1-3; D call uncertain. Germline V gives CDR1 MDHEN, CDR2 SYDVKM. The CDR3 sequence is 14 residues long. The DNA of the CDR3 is TGTGCTAGCAGTTTACCCCACTCTGGAAACACCATATATTTT. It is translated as CASSLPHSGNTIYF.

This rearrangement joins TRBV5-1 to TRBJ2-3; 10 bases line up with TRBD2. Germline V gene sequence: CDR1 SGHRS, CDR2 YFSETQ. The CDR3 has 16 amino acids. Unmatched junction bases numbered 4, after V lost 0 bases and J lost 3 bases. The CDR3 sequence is CASSLVASGGTDTQYF. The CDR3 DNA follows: TGCGCCAGCAGCTTGGTAGCTAGCGGGGGTACAGATACGCAGTATTTT.

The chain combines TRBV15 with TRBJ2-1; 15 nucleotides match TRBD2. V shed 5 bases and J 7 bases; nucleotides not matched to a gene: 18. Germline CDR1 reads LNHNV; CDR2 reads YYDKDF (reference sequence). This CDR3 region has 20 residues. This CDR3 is CATSAPRGTSGGRGTNEQFF. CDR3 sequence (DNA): TGTGCCACCAGCGCCCCGCGAGGGACTAGCGGGGGGCGGGGTACGAATGAGCAGTTCTTC.

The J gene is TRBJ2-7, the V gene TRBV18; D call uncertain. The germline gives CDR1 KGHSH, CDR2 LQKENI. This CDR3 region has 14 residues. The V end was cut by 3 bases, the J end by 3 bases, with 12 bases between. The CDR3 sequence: CASSPPGSSYEQYF. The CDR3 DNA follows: TGTGCCAGCTCACCCCCGGGTAGTAGCTACGAGCAGTACTTC.

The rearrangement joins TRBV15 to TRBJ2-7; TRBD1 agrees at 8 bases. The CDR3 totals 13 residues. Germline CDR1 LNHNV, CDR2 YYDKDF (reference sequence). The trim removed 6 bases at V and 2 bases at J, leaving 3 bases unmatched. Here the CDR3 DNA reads TGTGCCACCAGGGACAGGGTGACCTACGAGCAGTACTTC. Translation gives CATRDRVTYEQYF.

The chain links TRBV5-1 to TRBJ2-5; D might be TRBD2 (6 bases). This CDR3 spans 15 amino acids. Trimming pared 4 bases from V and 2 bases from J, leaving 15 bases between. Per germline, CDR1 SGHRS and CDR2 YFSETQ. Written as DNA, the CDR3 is TGCGCCAGCAGCCGGTCAAGCGGGTCACAAGAGACCCAGTACTTC. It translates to CASSRSSGSQETQYF.

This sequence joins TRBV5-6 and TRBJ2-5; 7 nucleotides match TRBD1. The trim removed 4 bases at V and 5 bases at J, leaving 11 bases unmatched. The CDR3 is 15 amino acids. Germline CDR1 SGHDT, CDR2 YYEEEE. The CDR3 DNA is TGTGCCAGCAGCCCCGGGCCAGGGGGAGAGGAGACCCAGTACTTC. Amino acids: CASSPGPGGEETQYF.

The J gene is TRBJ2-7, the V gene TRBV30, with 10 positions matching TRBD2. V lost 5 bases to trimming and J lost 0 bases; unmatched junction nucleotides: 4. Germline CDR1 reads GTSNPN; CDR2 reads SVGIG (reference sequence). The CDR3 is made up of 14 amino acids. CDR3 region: CAWASGGASYEQYF. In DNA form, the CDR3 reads TGTGCCTGGGCAAGCGGGGGGGCCTCCTACGAGCAGTACTTC.

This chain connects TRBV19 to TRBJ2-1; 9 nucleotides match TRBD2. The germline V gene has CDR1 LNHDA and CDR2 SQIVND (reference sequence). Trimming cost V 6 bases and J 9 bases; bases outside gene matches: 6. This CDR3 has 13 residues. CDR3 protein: CASRGAGGAEQFF. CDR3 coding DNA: TGTGCCAGTAGGGGAGCGGGGGGCGCTGAGCAGTTCTTC.

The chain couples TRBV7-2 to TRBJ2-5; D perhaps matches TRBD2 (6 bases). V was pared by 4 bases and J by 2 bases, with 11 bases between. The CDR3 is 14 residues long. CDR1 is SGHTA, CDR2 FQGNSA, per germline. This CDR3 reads CASSSRAGQETQYF. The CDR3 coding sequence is TGTGCCAGCAGCTCCCGTGCGGGACAAGAGACCCAGTACTTC.

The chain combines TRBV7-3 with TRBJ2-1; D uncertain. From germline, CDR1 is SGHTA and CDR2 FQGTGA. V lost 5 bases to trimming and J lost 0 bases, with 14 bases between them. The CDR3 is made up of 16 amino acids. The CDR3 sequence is CASSQNYYRSYNEQFF. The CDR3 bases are TGTGCCAGCAGCCAAAACTATTACCGCTCCTACAATGAGCAGTTCTTC.

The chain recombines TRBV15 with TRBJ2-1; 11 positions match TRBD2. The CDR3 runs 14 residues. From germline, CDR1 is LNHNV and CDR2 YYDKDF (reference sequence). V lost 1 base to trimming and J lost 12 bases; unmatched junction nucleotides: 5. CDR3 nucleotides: TGTGCCACCAGCAGAGTACTAGCGGGGGACACGCAGTTCTTC. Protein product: CATSRVLAGDTQFF.

In nucleotides, the CDR3 is TGTGCCAGCAGTCCCGCCGAACTAGGAAACACCATATATTTT. Translated: CASSPAELGNTIYF. The chain carries TRBV2 and TRBJ1-3; D uncertain. The CDR3 covers 14 residues. V was shortened by 5 bases and J by 4 bases, with 12 bases between the two germline ends. CDR1 SNHLY and CDR2 FYNNEI come from the germline V gene.

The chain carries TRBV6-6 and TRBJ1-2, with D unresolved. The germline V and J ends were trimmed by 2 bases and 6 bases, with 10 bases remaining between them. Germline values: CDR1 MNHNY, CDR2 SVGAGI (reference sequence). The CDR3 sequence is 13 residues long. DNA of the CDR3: TGTGCCAGCAGTTACCGAGGGTTAGATGGCTACACCTTC. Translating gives CASSYRGLDGYTF.

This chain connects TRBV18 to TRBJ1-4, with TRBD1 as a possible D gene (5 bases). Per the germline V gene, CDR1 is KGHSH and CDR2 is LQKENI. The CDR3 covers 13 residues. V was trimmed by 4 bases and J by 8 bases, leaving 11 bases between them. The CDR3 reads CASSLRDYEKLFF. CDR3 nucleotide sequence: TGTGCCAGCTCACTAAGGGACTACGAAAAACTGTTTTTT. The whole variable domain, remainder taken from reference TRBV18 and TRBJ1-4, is NAGVMQNPRHLVRRRGQEARLRCSPMKGHSHVYWYRQLPEEGLKFMVYLQKENIIDESGMPKERFSAEFPKEGPSILRIQQVVRGDSAAYFCASSLRDYEKLFFGSGTQLSVL.

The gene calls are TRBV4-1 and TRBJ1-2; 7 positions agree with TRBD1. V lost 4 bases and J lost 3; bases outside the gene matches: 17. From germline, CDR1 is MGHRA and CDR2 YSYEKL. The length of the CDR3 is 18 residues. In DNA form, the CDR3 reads TGCGCCAGCAGCCCAAGGGAGGCCTCCGGGACAGTCGACTATGGCTACACCTTC. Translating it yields CASSPREASGTVDYGYTF.

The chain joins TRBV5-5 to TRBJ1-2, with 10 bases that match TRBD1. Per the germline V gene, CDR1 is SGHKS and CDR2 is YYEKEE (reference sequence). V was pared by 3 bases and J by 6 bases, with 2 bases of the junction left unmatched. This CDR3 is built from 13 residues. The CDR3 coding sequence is TGTGCCAGCAGCTACGGACAGGGGGATGGCTACACCTTC. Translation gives CASSYGQGDGYTF.

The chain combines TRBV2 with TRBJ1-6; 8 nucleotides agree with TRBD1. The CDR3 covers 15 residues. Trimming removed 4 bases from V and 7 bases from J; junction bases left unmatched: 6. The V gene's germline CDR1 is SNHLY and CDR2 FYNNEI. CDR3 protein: CASSGATGENSPLHF. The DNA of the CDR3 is TGTGCCAGCAGTGGGGCGACAGGGGAGAATTCACCCCTCCACTTT.

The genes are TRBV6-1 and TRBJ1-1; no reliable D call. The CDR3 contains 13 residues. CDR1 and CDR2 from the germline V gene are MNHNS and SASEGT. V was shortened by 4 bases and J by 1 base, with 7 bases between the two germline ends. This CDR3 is CASSVSGNTEAFF. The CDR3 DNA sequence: TGTGCCAGCAGTGTATCGGGGAACACTGAAGCTTTCTTT.

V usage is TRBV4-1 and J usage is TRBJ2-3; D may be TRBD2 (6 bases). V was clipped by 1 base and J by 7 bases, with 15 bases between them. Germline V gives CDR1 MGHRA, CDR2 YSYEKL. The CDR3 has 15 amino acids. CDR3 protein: CASSQGDSPVYTQYF. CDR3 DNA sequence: TGCGCCAGCAGCCAAGGGGACTCCCCGGTATATACGCAGTATTTT.

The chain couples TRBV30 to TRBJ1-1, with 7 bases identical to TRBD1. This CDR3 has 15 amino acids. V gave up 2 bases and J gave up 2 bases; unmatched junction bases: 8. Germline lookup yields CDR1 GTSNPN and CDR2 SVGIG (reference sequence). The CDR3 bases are TGTGCCTGGAGTACATCCGGGACAGTCAACACTGAAGCTTTCTTT. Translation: CAWSTSGTVNTEAFF. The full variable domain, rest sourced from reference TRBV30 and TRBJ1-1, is SQTIHQWPATLVQPVGSPLSLECTVEGTSNPNLYWYRQAAGRGLQLLFYSVGIGQISSEVPQNLSASRPQDRQFILSSKKLLLSDSGFYLCAWSTSGTVNTEAFFGQGTRLTVV.

In DNA form, the CDR3 reads TGTGCCAGCAGCCTGGGACAGGGGGGCACAGATACGCAGTATTTT. As protein: CASSLGQGGTDTQYF. The rearrangement joins TRBV14 to TRBJ2-3; 11 bases agree with TRBD1. Trimming cost V 4 bases and J 1 base; bases outside gene matches: 1. This CDR3 comprises 15 residues. In germline, CDR1 is SGHDN, CDR2 FVKESK.

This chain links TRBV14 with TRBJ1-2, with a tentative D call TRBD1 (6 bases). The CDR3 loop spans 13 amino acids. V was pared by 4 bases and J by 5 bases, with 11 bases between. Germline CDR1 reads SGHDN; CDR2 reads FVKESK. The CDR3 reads CASSPGVLYGYTF. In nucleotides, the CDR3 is TGTGCCAGCAGCCCAGGGGTGCTATATGGCTACACCTTC.

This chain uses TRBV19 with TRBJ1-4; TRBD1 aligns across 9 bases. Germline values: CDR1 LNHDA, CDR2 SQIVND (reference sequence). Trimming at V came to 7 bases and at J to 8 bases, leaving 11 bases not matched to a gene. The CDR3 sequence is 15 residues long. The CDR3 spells CASTHWGQGGEKLFF. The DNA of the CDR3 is TGTGCCAGTACGCATTGGGGACAGGGTGGCGAAAAACTGTTTTTT. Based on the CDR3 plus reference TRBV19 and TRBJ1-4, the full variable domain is DGGITQSPKYLFRKEGQNVTLSCEQNLNHDAMYWYRQDPGQGLRLIYYSQIVNDFQKGDIAEGYSVSREKKESFPLTVTSAQKNPTAFYLCASTHWGQGGEKLFFGSGTQLSVL.

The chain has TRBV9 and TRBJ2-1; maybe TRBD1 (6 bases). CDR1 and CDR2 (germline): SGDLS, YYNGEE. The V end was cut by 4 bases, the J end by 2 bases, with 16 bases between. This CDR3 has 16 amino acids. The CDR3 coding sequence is TGTGCCAGCAGCCCCTGGGGGCCAGGGGCCTACAATGAGCAGTTCTTC. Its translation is CASSPWGPGAYNEQFF.

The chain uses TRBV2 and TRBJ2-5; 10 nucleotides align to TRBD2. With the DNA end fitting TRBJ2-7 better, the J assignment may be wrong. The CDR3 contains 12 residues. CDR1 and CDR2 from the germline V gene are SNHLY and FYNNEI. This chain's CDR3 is CASLGTSVEQYF. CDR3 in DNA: TGTGCCAGCTTAGGGACTAGCGTCGAGCAGTACTTC.

The CDR3 DNA follows: TGTGCCAGCATGGGCAGGAAGAACACTGAAGCTTTCTTT. Translated, it gives CASMGRKNTEAFF. The chain has TRBV2 and TRBJ1-1; no reliable D call. Between the trimmed V and J ends, which lost 7 bases and 1 base, there was a span of 10 bases. The CDR3 loop spans 13 amino acids. Germline-derived CDR1 and CDR2 are SNHLY and FYNNEI.

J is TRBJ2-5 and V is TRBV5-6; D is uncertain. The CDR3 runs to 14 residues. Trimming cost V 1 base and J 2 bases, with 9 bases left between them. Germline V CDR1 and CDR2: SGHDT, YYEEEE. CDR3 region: CASSLLVRQETQYF. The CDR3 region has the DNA TGTGCCAGCAGCTTGTTGGTCAGACAAGAGACCCAGTACTTC.